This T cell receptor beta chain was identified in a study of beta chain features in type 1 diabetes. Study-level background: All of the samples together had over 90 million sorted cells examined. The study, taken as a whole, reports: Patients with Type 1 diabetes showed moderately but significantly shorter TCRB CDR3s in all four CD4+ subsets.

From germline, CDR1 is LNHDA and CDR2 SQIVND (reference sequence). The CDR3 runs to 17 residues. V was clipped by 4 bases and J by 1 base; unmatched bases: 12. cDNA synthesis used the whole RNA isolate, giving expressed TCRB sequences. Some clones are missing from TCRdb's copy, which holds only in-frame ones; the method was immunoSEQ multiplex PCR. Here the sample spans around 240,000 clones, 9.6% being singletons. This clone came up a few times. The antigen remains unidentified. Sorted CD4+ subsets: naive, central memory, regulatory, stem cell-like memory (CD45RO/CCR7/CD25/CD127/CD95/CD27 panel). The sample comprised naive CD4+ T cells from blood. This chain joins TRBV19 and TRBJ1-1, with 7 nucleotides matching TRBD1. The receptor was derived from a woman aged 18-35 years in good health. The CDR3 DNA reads TGTGCCAGTAGTACCGGGCCTACAGGGGCGCCGAACACTGAAGCTTTCTTT. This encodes CASSTGPTGAPNTEAFF. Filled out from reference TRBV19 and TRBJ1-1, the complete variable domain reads DGGITQSPKYLFRKEGQNVTLSCEQNLNHDAMYWYRQDPGQGLRLIYYSQIVNDFQKGDIAEGYSVSREKKESFPLTVTSAQKNPTAFYLCASSTGPTGAPNTEAFFGQGTRLTVV.